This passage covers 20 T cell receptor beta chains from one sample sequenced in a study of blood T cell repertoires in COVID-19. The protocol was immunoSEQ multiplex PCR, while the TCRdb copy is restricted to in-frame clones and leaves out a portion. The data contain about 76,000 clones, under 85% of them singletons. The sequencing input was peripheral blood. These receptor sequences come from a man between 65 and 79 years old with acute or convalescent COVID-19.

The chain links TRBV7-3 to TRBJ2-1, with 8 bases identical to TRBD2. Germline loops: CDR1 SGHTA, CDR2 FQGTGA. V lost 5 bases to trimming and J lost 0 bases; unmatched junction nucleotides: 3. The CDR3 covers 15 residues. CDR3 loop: CASSRSGSSYNEQFF. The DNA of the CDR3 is TGTGCCAGCAGCCGAAGCGGGAGCTCCTACAATGAGCAGTTCTTC.

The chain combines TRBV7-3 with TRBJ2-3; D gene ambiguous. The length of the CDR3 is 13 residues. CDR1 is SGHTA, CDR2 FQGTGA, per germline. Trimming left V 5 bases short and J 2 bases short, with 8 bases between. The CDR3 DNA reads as TGTGCCAGCAGCCTCTCGGTCACAGATACGCAGTATTTT. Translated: CASSLSVTDTQYF.

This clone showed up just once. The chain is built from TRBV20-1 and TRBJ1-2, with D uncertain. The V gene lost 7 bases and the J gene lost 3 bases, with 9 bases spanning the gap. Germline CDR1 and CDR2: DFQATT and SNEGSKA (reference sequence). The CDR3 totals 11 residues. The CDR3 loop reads CSVSRDYGYTF. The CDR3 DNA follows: TGCAGTGTCTCACGGGACTATGGCTACACCTTC.

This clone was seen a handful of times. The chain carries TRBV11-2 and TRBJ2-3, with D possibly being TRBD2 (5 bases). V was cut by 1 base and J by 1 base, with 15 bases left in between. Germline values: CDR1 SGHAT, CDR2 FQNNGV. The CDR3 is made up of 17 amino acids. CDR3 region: CASSLASRVSGTDTQYF. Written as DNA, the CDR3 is TGTGCCAGCAGCTTAGCATCGCGGGTATCCGGCACAGATACGCAGTATTTT.

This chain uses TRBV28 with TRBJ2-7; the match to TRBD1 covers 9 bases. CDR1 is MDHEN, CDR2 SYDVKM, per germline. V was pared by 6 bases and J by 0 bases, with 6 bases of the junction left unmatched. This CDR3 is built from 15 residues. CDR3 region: CASRLMGQGSYEQYF. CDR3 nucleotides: TGTGCCAGCAGATTAATGGGACAGGGCTCCTACGAGCAGTACTTC.

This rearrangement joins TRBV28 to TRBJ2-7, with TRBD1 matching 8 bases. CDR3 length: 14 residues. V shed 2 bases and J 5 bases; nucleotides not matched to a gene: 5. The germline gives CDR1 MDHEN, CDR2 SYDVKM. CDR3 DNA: TGTGCCAGCAGTTTAGTTCAGGGGGCCCACGAGCAGTACTTC. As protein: CASSLVQGAHEQYF.

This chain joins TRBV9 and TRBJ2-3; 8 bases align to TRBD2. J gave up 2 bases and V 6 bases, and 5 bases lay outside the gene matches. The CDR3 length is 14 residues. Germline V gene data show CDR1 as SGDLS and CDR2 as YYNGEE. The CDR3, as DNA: TGTGCCAGCACGGAGCGGGAGTTCACAGATACGCAGTATTTT. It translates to CASTEREFTDTQYF.

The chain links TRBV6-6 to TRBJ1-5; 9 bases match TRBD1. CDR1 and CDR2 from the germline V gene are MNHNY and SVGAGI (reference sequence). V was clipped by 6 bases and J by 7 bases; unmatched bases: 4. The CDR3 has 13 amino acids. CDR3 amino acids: CASRTGGRQPQHF. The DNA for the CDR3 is TGTGCCAGCAGAACAGGGGGCCGGCAGCCCCAGCATTTT.

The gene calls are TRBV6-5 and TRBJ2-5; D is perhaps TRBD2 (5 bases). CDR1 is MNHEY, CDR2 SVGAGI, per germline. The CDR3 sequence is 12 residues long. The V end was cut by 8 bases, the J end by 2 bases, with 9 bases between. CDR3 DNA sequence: TGTGCCAGCGGGCGGGTTCAAGAGACCCAGTACTTC. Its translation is CASGRVQETQYF.

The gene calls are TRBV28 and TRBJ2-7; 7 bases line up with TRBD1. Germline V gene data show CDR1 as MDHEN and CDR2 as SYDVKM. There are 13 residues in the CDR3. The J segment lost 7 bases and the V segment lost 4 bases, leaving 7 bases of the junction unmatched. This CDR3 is CASSSADRLEQYF. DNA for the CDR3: TGTGCCAGCAGTTCGGCGGACAGGCTAGAGCAGTACTTC.

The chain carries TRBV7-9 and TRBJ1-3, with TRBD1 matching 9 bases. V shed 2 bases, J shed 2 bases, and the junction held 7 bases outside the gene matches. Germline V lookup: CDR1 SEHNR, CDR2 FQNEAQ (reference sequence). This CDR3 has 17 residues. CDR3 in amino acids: CASSLLLGQGTGNTIYF. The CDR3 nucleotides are TGTGCCAGCAGCTTACTCTTGGGACAGGGAACTGGAAACACCATATATTTT.

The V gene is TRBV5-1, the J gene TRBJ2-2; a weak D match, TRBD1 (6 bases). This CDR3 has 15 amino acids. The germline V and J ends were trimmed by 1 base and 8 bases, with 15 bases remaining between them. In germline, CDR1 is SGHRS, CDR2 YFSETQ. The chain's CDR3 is CASSLTATGSGELFF. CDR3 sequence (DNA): TGCGCCAGCAGCTTGACCGCTACAGGGTCGGGGGAGCTGTTTTTT.

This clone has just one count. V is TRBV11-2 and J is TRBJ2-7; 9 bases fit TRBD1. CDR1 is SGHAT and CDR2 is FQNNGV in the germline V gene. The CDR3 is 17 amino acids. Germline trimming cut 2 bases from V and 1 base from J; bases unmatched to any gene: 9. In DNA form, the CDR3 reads TGTGCCAGCAGCTTAACAACTCGGGGACAGGGTTCCTACGAGCAGTACTTC. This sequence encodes CASSLTTRGQGSYEQYF.

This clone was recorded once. CDR3 DNA: TGTGCCAGCAGTTTTGCCCGGCACAGGAGCTACACCTTC. Its translation: CASSFARHRSYTF. This chain joins TRBV28 and TRBJ1-2; D is possibly TRBD1 (5 bases). Trimming took 3 bases from V and 9 from J, leaving 14 bases between them. The CDR3 contains 13 residues. Germline V lookup: CDR1 MDHEN, CDR2 SYDVKM.

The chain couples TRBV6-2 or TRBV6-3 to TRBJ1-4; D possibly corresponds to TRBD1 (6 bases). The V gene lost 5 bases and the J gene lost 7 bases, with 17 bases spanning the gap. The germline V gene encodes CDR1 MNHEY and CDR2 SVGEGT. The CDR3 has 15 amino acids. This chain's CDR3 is CASSLPGTFGEKLFF. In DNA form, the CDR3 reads TGTGCCAGCAGTCTACCCGGGACATTCGGTGAAAAACTGTTTTTT.

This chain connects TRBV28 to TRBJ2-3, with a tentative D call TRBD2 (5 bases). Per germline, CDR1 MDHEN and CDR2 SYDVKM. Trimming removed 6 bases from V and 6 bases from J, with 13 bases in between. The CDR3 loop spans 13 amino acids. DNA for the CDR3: TGTGCCAGCAGCCCCGAGGAGGTTGATACGCAGTATTTT. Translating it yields CASSPEEVDTQYF.

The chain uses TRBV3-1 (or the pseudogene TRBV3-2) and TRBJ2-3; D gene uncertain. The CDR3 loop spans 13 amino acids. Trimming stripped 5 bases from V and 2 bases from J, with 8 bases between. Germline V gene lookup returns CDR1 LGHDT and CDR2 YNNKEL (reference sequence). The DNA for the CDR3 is TGTGCCAGCAGCTTTACTTACACAGATACGCAGTATTTT. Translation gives CASSFTYTDTQYF.

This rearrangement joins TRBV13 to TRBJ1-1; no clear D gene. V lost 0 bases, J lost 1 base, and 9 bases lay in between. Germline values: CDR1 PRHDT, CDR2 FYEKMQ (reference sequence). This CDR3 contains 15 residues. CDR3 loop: CASSLGRRKNTEAFF. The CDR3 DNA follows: TGTGCCAGCAGCTTAGGCCGCAGAAAGAACACTGAAGCTTTCTTT.

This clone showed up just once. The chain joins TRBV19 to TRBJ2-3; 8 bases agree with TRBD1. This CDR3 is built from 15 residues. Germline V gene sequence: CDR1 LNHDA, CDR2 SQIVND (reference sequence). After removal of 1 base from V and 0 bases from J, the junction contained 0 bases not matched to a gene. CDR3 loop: CASSIGDRSTDTQYF. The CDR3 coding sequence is TGTGCCAGTAGTATAGGGGACAGGAGCACAGATACGCAGTATTTT.

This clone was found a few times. The CDR3 sequence: CASSQGGGLAGGATDTQYF. CDR3 in DNA: TGTGCCAGCAGCCAAGGCGGGGGACTAGCGGGAGGAGCGACAGATACGCAGTATTTT. The chain carries TRBV3-1 (or the pseudogene TRBV3-2) and TRBJ2-3; 15 nucleotides line up with TRBD2. This CDR3 is built from 19 residues. J gave up 3 bases and V 1 base, and 8 bases lay outside the gene matches. Germline V gene lookup returns CDR1 LGHDT and CDR2 YNNKEL (reference sequence).